These T cell receptor beta chains were read from a single sample in a study of technical replicates of blood from four donors. This table comes from immunoSEQ multiplex PCR, and its TCRdb copy is limited to in-frame clones, with some not included. The sample holds some 94,000 clones, 96% seen once. Sequenced input: T cells isolated from PBMCs. The receptors come from a human donor in good health. Each CDR3 is given with its conserved first and last residue. D genes are given only for firm matches. Only some rows state a clone size, as once, few, many or a class for expanded clones.

TRBV6-1,TRBJ1-3,once,-,CASDRGGNTIYF,TGTGCCAGCGATAGGGGAGGAAACACCATATATTTT
TRBV5-6,TRBJ1-1,-,-,CASSFPGVYMNTEAFF,TGTGCCAGCAGCTTCCCGGGGGTATACATGAACACTGAAGCTTTCTTT
TRBV5-1,TRBJ2-7,once,TRBD1,CASSYHLYRGPYEQYF,TGCGCCAGCAGCTACCACCTCTACAGGGGGCCCTACGAGCAGTACTTC
TRBV6-1,TRBJ1-4,-,-,CASSENLRGTEGKLFF,TGTGCCAGCAGTGAAAACCTGCGGGGGACGGAGGGAAAACTGTTTTTT
TRBV5-1,TRBJ2-7,-,-,CASSSWGVLTYEQYF,TGCGCCAGCAGCTCCTGGGGGGTTTTGACCTACGAGCAGTACTTC
TRBV9,TRBJ2-3,-,TRBD2,CASSTTGTRLGDTQYF,TGTGCCAGCAGCACGACCGGGACTAGACTAGGAGATACGCAGTATTTT
TRBV6-5,TRBJ2-2,-,-,CASIQTGGNTGELFF,TGTGCCAGCATCCAGACGGGTGGGAACACCGGGGAGCTGTTTTTT
TRBV7-8,TRBJ2-7,-,-,CASSPLAPEQYF,TGTGCCAGCAGCCCCCTAGCGCCCGAGCAGTACTTC
TRBV4-2,TRBJ2-7,-,TRBD1,CASSSDLGRQGENEQYF,TGTGCCAGCAGCTCAGATTTGGGCCGACAGGGCGAAAACGAGCAGTACTTC
TRBV15,TRBJ2-7,once,-,CATSRMSGQHYEQYF,TGTGCCACCAGCAGGATGTCAGGCCAACACTACGAGCAGTACTTC
TRBV4-2,TRBJ2-2,-,TRBD2,CASSQEVGGTGELFF,TGTGCCAGCAGCCAAGAAGTGGGGGGGACCGGGGAGCTGTTTTTT
TRBV5-1,TRBJ2-6,once,-,CASSSGDGANVLTF,TGCGCCAGCAGCTCAGGGGACGGGGCCAACGTCCTGACTTTC
TRBV2,TRBJ1-3,-,-,CASSPLDRRLSGNTIYF,TGTGCCAGCAGTCCTTTGGACAGAAGGCTCTCTGGAAACACCATATATTTT
TRBV1,TRBJ2-5,-,-,CTSLRQGPETQYF,TGCACCAGCCTCCGACAGGGACCAGAGACCCAGTACTTC
TRBV9,TRBJ2-4,-,TRBD1,CASSARPGQGEYIQYF,TGTGCCAGCAGCGCCCGTCCGGGACAGGGCGAGTACATTCAGTACTTC
TRBV2,TRBJ2-7,-,TRBD2,CASSEVSENGGEQYF,TGTGCCAGCAGTGAAGTGTCTGAAAACGGGGGGGAGCAGTACTTC
TRBV14,TRBJ2-3,-,TRBD2,CASSQVGSGITDTQYF,TGTGCCAGCAGCCAAGTGGGTAGCGGGATCACAGATACGCAGTATTTT
TRBV19,TRBJ1-2,-,TRBD1,CASSPLGDRTSYGYTF,TGTGCCAGTAGTCCCCTCGGGGACAGAACTTCCTATGGCTACACCTTC
TRBV16,TRBJ2-5,-,-,CASSQSNQLYQETQYF,TGTGCCAGCAGCCAATCGAACCAACTGTACCAAGAGACCCAGTACTTC
TRBV6-1,TRBJ2-5,-,TRBD2,CASSGLAGGPETQYF,TGTGCCAGCAGTGGACTAGCGGGAGGGCCAGAGACCCAGTACTTC
TRBV10-1,TRBJ2-7,-,-,CASSVSAYEQYF,TGCGCCAGCAGTGTATCAGCGTACGAGCAGTACTTC
TRBV7-2,TRBJ2-3,-,-,CASSLVSTSTDTQYF,TGTGCCAGCAGCTTAGTAAGCACTAGCACAGATACGCAGTATTTT
TRBV9,TRBJ2-5,-,TRBD1,CASSTPGQGFWETQYF,TGTGCCAGCAGCACCCCGGGACAGGGTTTTTGGGAGACCCAGTACTTC
TRBV5-4,TRBJ2-5,-,-,CASSLGLVVETQYF,TGTGCCAGCAGCTTGGGGTTAGTCGTAGAGACCCAGTACTTC
TRBV19,TRBJ1-1,-,TRBD1,CATYRTGNTEAFF,TGTGCCACCTATCGGACAGGGAACACTGAAGCTTTCTTT
TRBV5-5,TRBJ2-2,-,TRBD2,CASSPRLAQANTGELFF,TGTGCCAGCAGCCCCAGACTAGCGCAGGCGAACACCGGGGAGCTGTTTTTT
TRBV6-5,TRBJ2-1,once,-,CASSLGSSYNEQFF,TGTGCCAGCAGCTTGGGGAGCTCCTACAATGAGCAGTTCTTC
TRBV4-1,TRBJ2-7,-,-,CASSQGGHRFFYEQYF,TGCGCCAGCAGCCAAGGAGGACACCGTTTCTTCTACGAGCAGTACTTC
TRBV28,TRBJ2-5,-,-,CASTLGGTGQETQYF,TGTGCCAGCACCCTCGGGGGAACGGGTCAAGAGACCCAGTACTTC